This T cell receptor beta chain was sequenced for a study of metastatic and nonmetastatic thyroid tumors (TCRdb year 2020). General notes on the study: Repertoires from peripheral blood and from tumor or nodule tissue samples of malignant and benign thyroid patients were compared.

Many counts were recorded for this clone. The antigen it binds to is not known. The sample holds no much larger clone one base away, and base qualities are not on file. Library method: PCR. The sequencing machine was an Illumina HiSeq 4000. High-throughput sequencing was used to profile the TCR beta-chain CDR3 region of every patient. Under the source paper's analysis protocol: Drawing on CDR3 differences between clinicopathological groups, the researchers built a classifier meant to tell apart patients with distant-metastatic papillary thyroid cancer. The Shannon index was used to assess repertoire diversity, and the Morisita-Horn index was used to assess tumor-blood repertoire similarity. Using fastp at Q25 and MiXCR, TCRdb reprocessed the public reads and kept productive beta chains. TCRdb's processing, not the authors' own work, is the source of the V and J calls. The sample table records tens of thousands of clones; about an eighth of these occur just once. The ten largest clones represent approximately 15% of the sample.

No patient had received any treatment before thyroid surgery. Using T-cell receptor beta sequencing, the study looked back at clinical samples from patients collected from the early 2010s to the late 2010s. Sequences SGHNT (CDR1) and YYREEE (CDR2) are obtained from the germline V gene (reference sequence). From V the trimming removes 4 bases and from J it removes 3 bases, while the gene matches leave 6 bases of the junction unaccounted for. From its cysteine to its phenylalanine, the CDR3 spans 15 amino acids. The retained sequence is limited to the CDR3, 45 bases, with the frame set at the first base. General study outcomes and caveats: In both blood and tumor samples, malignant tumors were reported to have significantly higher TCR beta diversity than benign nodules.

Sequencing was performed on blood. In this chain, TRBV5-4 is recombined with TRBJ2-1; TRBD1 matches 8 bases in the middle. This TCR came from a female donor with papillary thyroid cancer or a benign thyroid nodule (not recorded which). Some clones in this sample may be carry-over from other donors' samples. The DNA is TGTGCCAGCAGCACGGACAGGGCGAACTACAATGAGCAGTTCTTC. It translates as CASSTDRANYNEQFF.